This T cell receptor (beta chain) was recovered during a study of siplizumab effects on memory and regulatory T cells. As concerns this clone: Its matching antigen is unknown.

General study findings and limits: Most alloreactive clones went unmapped to unstimulated subsets; only a minor fraction mapped. Naive or memory phenotype was unassignable for roughly 75-95% of proliferating CD4+ or CD8+ clones. Naive T cells were seen as more diverse than memory cells and as major alloresponse contributors.

Trimming took 4 bases from V and 0 from J, leaving 14 bases between them. Looked up from germline, CDR1 is SGHRS and CDR2 is YFSETQ. The length of the CDR3 is 17 residues. Assays captured 85,000 to 100,000 TCR templates per sample. The data were produced by immunoSEQ multiplex PCR, yet TCRdb's version contains in-frame clones alone and is incomplete. The sample has about 100,000 clones; 93% are singletons. Specimen: Tregs sorted from blood. The chain uses TRBV5-1 and TRBJ2-6; D possibly corresponds to TRBD1 (5 bases). The source is a human donor in good health. The CDR3 is CASSSLQVNSGANVLTF. CDR3 nucleotide sequence: TGCGCCAGCAGCAGCCTACAGGTTAACTCTGGGGCCAACGTCCTGACTTTC.